Listed below are T cell receptor beta chains from one sample, sequenced in a study of control samples from healthy donors and cancer patients. The table came from immunoSEQ multiplex PCR; TCRdb's copy has only in-frame clones and leaves some out. The sample lists approximately 7,000 clones; less than 85% were seen once. The sample was PBMCs. These receptors originate from a man between 65 and 85 years old with lung cancer. The CDR3 runs from the conserved cysteine through the conserved F or W. The D gene is left open where the match is weak. Part of the rows lack a size; the others show once, few, many or a class for expanded clones.

d_gene: TRBD2
abundance: NA
j_gene: TRBJ2-3
v_gene: TRBV19
CDR3nt: TGTGCCAGTAGTACCCCGAGTGGCGGGAGGACAGATACGCAGTATTTT
CDR3aa: CASSTPSGGRTDTQYF

d_gene: NA
abundance: NA
j_gene: TRBJ2-2
v_gene: TRBV5-1
CDR3nt: TGCGCCAGCAGCGGAATGACAGGCAACACCGGGGAGCTGTTTTTT
CDR3aa: CASSGMTGNTGELFF

d_gene: TRBD1
abundance: NA
j_gene: TRBJ2-1
v_gene: TRBV19
CDR3nt: TGTGCCAGTAGTTCTCCGGGACAGACCTACAATGAGCAGTTCTTC
CDR3aa: CASSSPGQTYNEQFF

d_gene: NA
abundance: once
j_gene: TRBJ1-5
v_gene: TRBV7-2
CDR3nt: TGTGCCAGCAGCTTAGATAACAGGGCATTGAATCAGCCCCAGCATTTT
CDR3aa: CASSLDNRALNQPQHF

d_gene: NA
abundance: NA
j_gene: TRBJ2-5
v_gene: TRBV7-8
CDR3nt: TGTGCCAGCAGTCGACCCCAAGAGACCCAGTACTTC
CDR3aa: CASSRPQETQYF

d_gene: TRBD1
abundance: NA
j_gene: TRBJ1-1
v_gene: TRBV11-2
CDR3nt: TGCGCCAGCAGCTCTAGACAGGGGCAGAACACTGAAGCTTTCTTT
CDR3aa: CASSSRQGQNTEAFF

d_gene: TRBD1
abundance: NA
j_gene: TRBJ2-7
v_gene: TRBV14
CDR3nt: TGTGCCAGCAGCTCCGGGACAGGGGGCTTCTTCGAGCAGTACTTC
CDR3aa: CASSSGTGGFFEQYF

d_gene: NA
abundance: NA
j_gene: TRBJ2-4
v_gene: TRBV28
CDR3nt: TGTGCCAGTGCGCTAGCCAAAAACATTCAGTACTTC
CDR3aa: CASALAKNIQYF

d_gene: NA
abundance: NA
j_gene: TRBJ2-7
v_gene: TRBV10-3
CDR3nt: TGTGCCATCAGTGAGTCGCAGGGAAACATTGCGGGGGAGCAGTACTTC
CDR3aa: CAISESQGNIAGEQYF

d_gene: NA
abundance: once
j_gene: TRBJ1-4
v_gene: TRBV10-3
CDR3nt: TGTGCCATCAGTGAGGGACAGCTTAATAATGAAAAACTGTTTTTT
CDR3aa: CAISEGQLNNEKLFF

d_gene: NA
abundance: NA
j_gene: TRBJ2-3
v_gene: TRBV3-1/TRBV3-2
CDR3nt: TGTGCCAGCAGCCCCCGCTTAGATACGCAGTATTTT
CDR3aa: CASSPRLDTQYF

d_gene: TRBD1
abundance: NA
j_gene: TRBJ2-7
v_gene: TRBV5-8
CDR3nt: TGTGCCAGCAGCCTTCCCGGGACAGGGACAGGTACCTACGAGCAGTACTTC
CDR3aa: CASSLPGTGTGTYEQYF

d_gene: NA
abundance: NA
j_gene: TRBJ2-5
v_gene: TRBV30
CDR3nt: TGTGCCTGGAGTGTATCGGACACACAAGAGACCCAGTACTTC
CDR3aa: CAWSVSDTQETQYF

d_gene: TRBD1
abundance: few
j_gene: TRBJ2-7
v_gene: TRBV7-2
CDR3nt: TGTGCCAGCAGCTTAGGGACAGGGGCGATCTACGAGCAGTACTTC
CDR3aa: CASSLGTGAIYEQYF

d_gene: TRBD1
abundance: NA
j_gene: TRBJ2-3
v_gene: TRBV6-2/TRBV6-3
CDR3nt: TGTGCCAGCAGTATCGGACAGGGGGCAGATACGCAGTATTTT
CDR3aa: CASSIGQGADTQYF

d_gene: TRBD1
abundance: NA
j_gene: TRBJ2-7
v_gene: TRBV10-3
CDR3nt: TGTGCCATCAGTGTGACAGGGGACTCCTACGAGCAGTACTTC
CDR3aa: CAISVTGDSYEQYF

d_gene: NA
abundance: NA
j_gene: TRBJ2-1
v_gene: TRBV6-5
CDR3nt: TGTGCCAGCAGTCGTCTCGATGAGCAGTTCTTC
CDR3aa: CASSRLDEQFF

d_gene: NA
abundance: NA
j_gene: TRBJ2-1
v_gene: TRBV20-1
CDR3nt: TGCAGTGCTAAACGGCTCAATGAGCAGTTCTTC
CDR3aa: CSAKRLNEQFF

d_gene: TRBD2
abundance: NA
j_gene: TRBJ2-7
v_gene: TRBV6-5
CDR3nt: TGTGCCAGCAGAGGGAGGGGTTACGAGCAGTACTTC
CDR3aa: CASRGRGYEQYF

d_gene: TRBD2
abundance: few
j_gene: TRBJ2-7
v_gene: TRBV7-9
CDR3nt: TGTGCCAGCAGCCCCCGGGACTACCCCTACGAGCAGTACTTC
CDR3aa: CASSPRDYPYEQYF

d_gene: NA
abundance: NA
j_gene: TRBJ2-7
v_gene: TRBV30
CDR3nt: TGTGCCTGGGGGAGGTCGAACGAGCAGTACTTC
CDR3aa: CAWGRSNEQYF

d_gene: NA
abundance: NA
j_gene: TRBJ2-3
v_gene: TRBV24-1
CDR3nt: TGTGCCACCAGTGATATTGTGGGGTTAACACCCCTAAGCACAGATACGCAGTATTTT
CDR3aa: CATSDIVGLTPLSTDTQYF

d_gene: TRBD2
abundance: NA
j_gene: TRBJ2-7
v_gene: TRBV6-2/TRBV6-3
CDR3nt: TGTGCCAGCAGTTACTCGAAAAAGCGGGGCTTCTACGAGCAGTACTTC
CDR3aa: CASSYSKKRGFYEQYF

d_gene: NA
abundance: NA
j_gene: TRBJ1-6
v_gene: TRBV10-3
CDR3nt: TGTGCCATCAGTGAGAGTCATTCACCCCTCCACTTT
CDR3aa: CAISESHSPLHF

d_gene: TRBD1
abundance: NA
j_gene: TRBJ2-7
v_gene: TRBV7-2
CDR3nt: TGTGCCAGCAGCACCGACAGGGCGACCTACGAGCAGTACTTC
CDR3aa: CASSTDRATYEQYF

d_gene: NA
abundance: NA
j_gene: TRBJ2-7
v_gene: TRBV18
CDR3nt: TGTGCCAGCTCACCGACCGGGACTCCCATCTACGAGCAGTACTTC
CDR3aa: CASSPTGTPIYEQYF

d_gene: TRBD2
abundance: NA
j_gene: TRBJ2-3
v_gene: TRBV4-3
CDR3nt: TGCGCCAGCAGAGTGACTAGCGGACCCACTAGCACAGATACGCAGTATTTT
CDR3aa: CASRVTSGPTSTDTQYF

d_gene: TRBD2
abundance: few
j_gene: TRBJ2-3
v_gene: TRBV5-1
CDR3nt: TGCGCCAGCCGACAGACTAGCGGGTTGACAGATACGCAGTATTTT
CDR3aa: CASRQTSGLTDTQYF